This T cell receptor (beta chain) was identified in a study of blood T cell repertoires in COVID-19. At the level of the study: Collection of acute and convalescent COVID-19 samples took place in the United States, Italy and Spain. Sample material is recorded as cDNA or gDNA derived from T cells, B-cell-depleted T cells, or PBMCs.

CDR1 is LGHNT, CDR2 FRNRAP, per germline. The CDR3 has 14 residues. Unmatched junction bases numbered 5, after V lost 5 bases and J lost 2 bases. This clone has only one observation. In the original workflow: By means of reference gene primer amplification, nucleated cell counts were estimated. TCRdb's table, derived via immunoSEQ multiplex PCR, lists solely in-frame clones and lacks some. The DNA gave D and trimming, while V, J and clone size come from that table. In the table there are 200,000 or so clones, roughly 80% of which are singletons. Source material: peripheral blood. The clonotype comes from a man in his sixties with active or convalescent COVID-19. The chain couples TRBV12-5 to TRBJ1-2; 7 bases fit TRBD1. CDR3 protein: CASGPGQANYGYTF. In DNA form, the CDR3 reads TGTGCTAGTGGTCCCGGACAGGCGAACTATGGCTACACCTTC. Full variable domain (remainder filled in from reference TRBV12-5 and TRBJ1-2): DARVTQTPRHKVTEMGQEVTMRCQPILGHNTVFWYRQTMMQGLELLAYFRNRAPLDDSGMPKDRFSAEMPDATLATLKIQPSEPRDSAVYFCASGPGQANYGYTFGSGTRLTVV.